This TCR beta chain is from a study of CD8+CD57+ T cells in acquired aplastic anemia. Study observations and caveats: Sharing between patients and controls was observed for roughly 30 CD8+ CDR3 sequences.

Remarks on this clonotype: Antigen: not known. The germline gene is not matched at one end of the junction; a read error may be the cause.

The authors sequenced patients whose flow cytometry had shown CD8+CD57+ cell expansion. A severe acquired aplastic anemia diagnosis applied to all patients. Patients had received no therapy at the time of blood sampling. Germline loops: CDR1 SGHTA, CDR2 FQGTGA. This CDR3 comprises 13 residues. Both TCR beta VDJ combination and CDR3 sequence profiling were carried out. Genomic DNA was the template for this profiling. TCRdb called the reads again in MiXCR, with one record for every CDR3 protein. The sample lists about 180,000 distinct CDR3 sequences, approximately 48% occurring once. The rearrangement joins TRBV7-3 to TRBJ2-6; a weak D match, TRBD1 (6 bases). Sequences were obtained from sorted CD4+, CD8+, or CD8+CD57+ T cells (not recorded which) from PBMCs. The TCR comes from a human donor with aplastic anemia. CDR3 DNA: TGTGCCAGCAGCTTAAACAGGGCTAACGTCCTGACTTTC. This codes for CASSLNRANVLTF.